The 10 T cell receptor beta chains below all came from one sample that was sequenced in a study of blood T cells in healthy people across ages. Combining a sample-barcoded 5' primer with a J-beta primer mix, a second PCR ran for 7 to 11 cycles. MiXCR, applied by TCRdb to the 5' RACE reads, yields one record per CDR3 protein. Of more than 900,000 distinct CDR3 sequences listed, about 25% are singletons. These sequences were also reported in another study, on T cells of mothers and their children.

Sequencing used blood. The receptors were gathered from a girl aged 2-10 years in good health.

V usage is TRBV12-5 and J usage is TRBJ2-7, with no clear D. Trimming took 1 base from V and 3 from J, leaving 4 bases between them. CDR3 size: 12 residues. The germline V gene encodes CDR1 LGHNT and CDR2 FRNRAP. The CDR3 coding sequence is TGTGCTAGTGGTTTGGGGGTCTACGAGCAGTACTTC. Translated: CASGLGVYEQYF.

This clonotype has only a few counts. The chain links TRBV28 to TRBJ2-1; no firm D call. The CDR3 has 16 amino acids. Trimming stripped 6 bases from V and 5 bases from J, with 20 bases between. Germline V gene lookup returns CDR1 MDHEN and CDR2 SYDVKM. The CDR3 spells CASRPFRRARDNEQFF. CDR3 in DNA: TGTGCCAGCAGACCCTTCCGGCGAGCGAGAGACAATGAGCAGTTCTTC. Using reference TRBV28 and TRBJ2-1 for the parts outside the CDR3, the full variable domain is DVKVTQSSRYLVKRTGEKVFLECVQDMDHENMFWYRQDPGLGLRLIYFSYDVKMKEKGDIPEGYSVSREKKERFSLILESASTNQTSMYLCASRPFRRARDNEQFFGPGTRLTVL.

This clonotype has more than one count but fewer than ten. This chain joins TRBV20-1 and TRBJ2-3; TRBD2 is a possible D gene (5 bases). The CDR3 runs to 15 residues. V was trimmed by 1 base and J by 3 bases, leaving 14 bases between them. Germline-derived CDR1 and CDR2 are DFQATT and SNEGSKA (reference sequence). The CDR3 nucleotides are TGCAGTGCTAGAGTCCTGGACTTACTGACAGATACGCAGTATTTT. Translated, it gives CSARVLDLLTDTQYF.

The chain has TRBV6-1 and TRBJ1-1, with TRBD1 as a possible D gene (6 bases). The CDR3 totals 13 residues. CDR1 is MNHNS and CDR2 is SASEGT in the germline V gene. V was trimmed by 6 bases and J by 12 bases, leaving 20 bases between them. CDR3: CASRVTGSVFTFF. CDR3 bases: TGTGCCAGCAGGGTTACAGGGAGTGTCTTTACTTTCTTT.

The V call is TRBV29-1, the J call TRBJ2-5; the D call may be TRBD1 or TRBD2 (5 bases each). Germline V gives CDR1 SQVTM, CDR2 ANQGSEA. The V end lost 5 bases, the J end lost 2 bases, and 12 bases lay between the germline ends. The CDR3 has 13 residues. The CDR3 DNA is TGCAGCGTTTTGGGGGAGAATCAAGAGACCCAGTACTTC. Translation: CSVLGENQETQYF.

Only a few counts were recorded for this clonotype. This sequence joins TRBV29-1 and TRBJ2-3; TRBD1 matches 7 bases. Per germline, CDR1 SQVTM and CDR2 ANQGSEA. CDR3 length: 16 residues. The trim removed 5 bases at V and 2 bases at J, leaving 13 bases unmatched. In DNA, the CDR3 is TGCAGCGTTTTGTGGGTGGGCAGGGGGTACACAGATACGCAGTATTTT. Translated: CSVLWVGRGYTDTQYF.

This chain joins TRBV29-1 and TRBJ2-1; 13 nucleotides match TRBD2. The CDR3 is 14 residues long. Trimming took 8 bases from V and 4 from J; bases not matched to a gene: 5. Germline lookup yields CDR1 SQVTM and CDR2 ANQGSEA. The CDR3 DNA follows: TGCAGCATGGTACTAGCGGGAGGGTACAATGAGCAGTTCTTC. As protein: CSMVLAGGYNEQFF.

This clonotype was picked up a small number of times. This chain links TRBV19 with TRBJ2-5; either TRBD1 or TRBD2 may fit D (6 bases each). Deletions cut 8 bases from V and 2 bases from J, with 12 bases between. This CDR3 is built from 13 residues. Germline loops: CDR1 LNHDA, CDR2 SQIVND (reference sequence). DNA for the CDR3: TGTGCCAGTGAAGGGGGGATTCAAGAGACCCAGTACTTC. Translated, it gives CASEGGIQETQYF.

This clonotype has only a few counts. The rearrangement uses TRBV12-3 or TRBV12-4 and TRBJ2-5; 8 positions agree with TRBD2. With 2 bases clipped from V and 2 bases from J, the junction kept 4 bases outside the gene matches. The CDR3 spans 15 residues. The CDR3 loop is CASSLIAGSQETQYF. CDR3 in DNA: TGTGCCAGCAGTTTAATAGCGGGATCACAAGAGACCCAGTACTTC.

The sample holds a few counts of this clonotype. This chain joins TRBV20-1 and TRBJ2-7; 13 bases agree with TRBD2. CDR1 and CDR2 from the germline V gene are DFQATT and SNEGSKA (reference sequence). CDR3 length: 14 amino acids. Unmatched junction bases numbered 6, after V lost 5 bases and J lost 5 bases. Written as DNA, the CDR3 is TGCAGTGCTCGTGGACTAGCGGGAGCTAACGAGCAGTACTTC. Encoded protein: CSARGLAGANEQYF.